Below are 8 T cell receptor beta chains sequenced from a single sample in a study of cytomegalovirus exposure and HLA in healthy donors. The PCR had 60 Vbeta and 13 Jbeta primers. Clones were sequenced by immunoSEQ multiplex PCR, and TCRdb holds only the in-frame ones, with some missing. The profile shows 150,000 to 200,000 clones, 80% of them singletons. The sequenced sample was PBMCs. The origin of the receptors is a human donor in good health.

The chain employs TRBV7-9 and TRBJ1-4; 10 nucleotides line up with TRBD1. The CDR3 has 16 residues. The germline gives CDR1 SEHNR, CDR2 FQNEAQ (reference sequence). The J segment lost 7 bases and the V segment lost 0 bases, leaving 5 bases of the junction unmatched. This CDR3 reads CASSLALTGGREKLFF. CDR3 sequence (DNA): TGTGCCAGCAGCTTAGCCCTGACAGGGGGCCGTGAAAAACTGTTTTTT.

V and J are TRBV11-2 and TRBJ1-1; a weak D match, TRBD1 (6 bases). Trimming cost V 1 base and J 7 bases, with 22 bases left between them. This CDR3 is 17 amino acids long. Germline assignment: CDR1 SGHAT and CDR2 FQNNGV. For the CDR3, the DNA is TGTGCCAGCAGCTTAGTGGGGGGGCTGGACCTCCGAATTGAAGCTTTCTTT. Protein sequence: CASSLVGGLDLRIEAFF.

This chain connects TRBV14 to TRBJ1-1, with a weak D call TRBD1 (5 bases). From germline, CDR1 is SGHDN and CDR2 FVKESK. With 1 base removed from V and 8 bases from J, the gap between germline ends came to 8 bases. There are 12 residues in the CDR3. CDR3 sequence reads: CASSQVTGEAFF. CDR3 nucleotides: TGTGCCAGCAGCCAAGTAACAGGCGAAGCTTTCTTT.

This chain joins TRBV9 and TRBJ2-7, with 7 bases identical to TRBD1. The CDR3 covers 15 residues. Germline trimming cut 0 bases from V and 5 bases from J; bases unmatched to any gene: 8. Germline V gives CDR1 SGDLS, CDR2 YYNGEE. In DNA, the CDR3 is TGTGCCAGCAGCGTAGATATCAGGGGGTTCAACGAGCAGTACTTC. It specifies CASSVDIRGFNEQYF. The complete variable domain, with remaining parts taken from reference TRBV9 and TRBJ2-7, reads DSGVTQTPKHLITATGQRVTLRCSPRSGDLSVYWYQQSLDQGLQFLIQYYNGEERAKGNILERFSAQQFPDLHSELNLSSLELGDSALYFCASSVDIRGFNEQYFGPGTRLTVT.

This chain connects TRBV7-2 to TRBJ1-5; D not certain. The CDR3 consists of 14 residues. Trimming cost V 2 bases and J 6 bases, with 11 bases left between them. Germline V gene sequence: CDR1 SGHTA, CDR2 FQGNSA. The CDR3, as DNA: TGTGCCAGCAGCTTACGTAGGGAGGGTCAGCCCCAGCATTTT. Amino acids: CASSLRREGQPQHF.

The genes are TRBV5-6 and TRBJ2-7; 11 bases line up with TRBD2. The CDR3 covers 15 residues. The germline V gene has CDR1 SGHDT and CDR2 YYEEEE. V dropped 2 bases and J dropped 5; count of bases not matched to a gene: 6. The CDR3 DNA is TGTGCCAGCAGCTTAGGACTAGCGGGCTATCACGAGCAGTACTTC. The encoded protein is CASSLGLAGYHEQYF.

The V gene is TRBV7-2, the J gene TRBJ2-2; 9 bases agree with TRBD1. Germline CDR1 and CDR2: SGHTA and FQGNSA. The J segment lost 2 bases and the V segment lost 6 bases, leaving 7 bases of the junction unmatched. The CDR3 contains 16 residues. The CDR3 DNA reads as TGTGCCAGCAGGATTTGGACAGGGGAAAACACCGGGGAGCTGTTTTTT. Residues: CASRIWTGENTGELFF.

The genes are TRBV5-6 and TRBJ2-3, with 11 bases fitting TRBD2. The CDR3 spans 16 residues. Losses at the gene ends were 4 bases for V and 1 base for J; bases not matched to a gene: 5. The germline V gene encodes CDR1 SGHDT and CDR2 YYEEEE. The CDR3 sequence: CASSILLAGGTDTQYF. CDR3 sequence (DNA): TGTGCCAGCAGCATCCTACTAGCGGGGGGCACAGATACGCAGTATTTT.